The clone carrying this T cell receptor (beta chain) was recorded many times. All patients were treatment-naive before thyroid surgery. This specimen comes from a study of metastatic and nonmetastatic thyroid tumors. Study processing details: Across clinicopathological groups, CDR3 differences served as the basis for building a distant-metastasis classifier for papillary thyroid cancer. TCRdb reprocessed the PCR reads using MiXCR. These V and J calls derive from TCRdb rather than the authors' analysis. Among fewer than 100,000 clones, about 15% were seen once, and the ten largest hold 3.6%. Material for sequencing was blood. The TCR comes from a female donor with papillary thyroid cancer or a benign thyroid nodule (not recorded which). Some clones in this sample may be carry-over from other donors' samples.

CDR3 sequence (DNA): TGTGCCAGCTCACCACTAGCGACAGATCAAGTTAGCAATCAGCCCCAGCATTTT. It is translated as CASSPLATDQVSNQPQHF. The chain joins TRBV18 to TRBJ1-5; possible D gene TRBD1, 5 bases. V gave up 1 base and J gave up 0 bases, with 16 bases separating them. Germline loops: CDR1 KGHSH, CDR2 LQKENI. The CDR3 covers 18 residues.